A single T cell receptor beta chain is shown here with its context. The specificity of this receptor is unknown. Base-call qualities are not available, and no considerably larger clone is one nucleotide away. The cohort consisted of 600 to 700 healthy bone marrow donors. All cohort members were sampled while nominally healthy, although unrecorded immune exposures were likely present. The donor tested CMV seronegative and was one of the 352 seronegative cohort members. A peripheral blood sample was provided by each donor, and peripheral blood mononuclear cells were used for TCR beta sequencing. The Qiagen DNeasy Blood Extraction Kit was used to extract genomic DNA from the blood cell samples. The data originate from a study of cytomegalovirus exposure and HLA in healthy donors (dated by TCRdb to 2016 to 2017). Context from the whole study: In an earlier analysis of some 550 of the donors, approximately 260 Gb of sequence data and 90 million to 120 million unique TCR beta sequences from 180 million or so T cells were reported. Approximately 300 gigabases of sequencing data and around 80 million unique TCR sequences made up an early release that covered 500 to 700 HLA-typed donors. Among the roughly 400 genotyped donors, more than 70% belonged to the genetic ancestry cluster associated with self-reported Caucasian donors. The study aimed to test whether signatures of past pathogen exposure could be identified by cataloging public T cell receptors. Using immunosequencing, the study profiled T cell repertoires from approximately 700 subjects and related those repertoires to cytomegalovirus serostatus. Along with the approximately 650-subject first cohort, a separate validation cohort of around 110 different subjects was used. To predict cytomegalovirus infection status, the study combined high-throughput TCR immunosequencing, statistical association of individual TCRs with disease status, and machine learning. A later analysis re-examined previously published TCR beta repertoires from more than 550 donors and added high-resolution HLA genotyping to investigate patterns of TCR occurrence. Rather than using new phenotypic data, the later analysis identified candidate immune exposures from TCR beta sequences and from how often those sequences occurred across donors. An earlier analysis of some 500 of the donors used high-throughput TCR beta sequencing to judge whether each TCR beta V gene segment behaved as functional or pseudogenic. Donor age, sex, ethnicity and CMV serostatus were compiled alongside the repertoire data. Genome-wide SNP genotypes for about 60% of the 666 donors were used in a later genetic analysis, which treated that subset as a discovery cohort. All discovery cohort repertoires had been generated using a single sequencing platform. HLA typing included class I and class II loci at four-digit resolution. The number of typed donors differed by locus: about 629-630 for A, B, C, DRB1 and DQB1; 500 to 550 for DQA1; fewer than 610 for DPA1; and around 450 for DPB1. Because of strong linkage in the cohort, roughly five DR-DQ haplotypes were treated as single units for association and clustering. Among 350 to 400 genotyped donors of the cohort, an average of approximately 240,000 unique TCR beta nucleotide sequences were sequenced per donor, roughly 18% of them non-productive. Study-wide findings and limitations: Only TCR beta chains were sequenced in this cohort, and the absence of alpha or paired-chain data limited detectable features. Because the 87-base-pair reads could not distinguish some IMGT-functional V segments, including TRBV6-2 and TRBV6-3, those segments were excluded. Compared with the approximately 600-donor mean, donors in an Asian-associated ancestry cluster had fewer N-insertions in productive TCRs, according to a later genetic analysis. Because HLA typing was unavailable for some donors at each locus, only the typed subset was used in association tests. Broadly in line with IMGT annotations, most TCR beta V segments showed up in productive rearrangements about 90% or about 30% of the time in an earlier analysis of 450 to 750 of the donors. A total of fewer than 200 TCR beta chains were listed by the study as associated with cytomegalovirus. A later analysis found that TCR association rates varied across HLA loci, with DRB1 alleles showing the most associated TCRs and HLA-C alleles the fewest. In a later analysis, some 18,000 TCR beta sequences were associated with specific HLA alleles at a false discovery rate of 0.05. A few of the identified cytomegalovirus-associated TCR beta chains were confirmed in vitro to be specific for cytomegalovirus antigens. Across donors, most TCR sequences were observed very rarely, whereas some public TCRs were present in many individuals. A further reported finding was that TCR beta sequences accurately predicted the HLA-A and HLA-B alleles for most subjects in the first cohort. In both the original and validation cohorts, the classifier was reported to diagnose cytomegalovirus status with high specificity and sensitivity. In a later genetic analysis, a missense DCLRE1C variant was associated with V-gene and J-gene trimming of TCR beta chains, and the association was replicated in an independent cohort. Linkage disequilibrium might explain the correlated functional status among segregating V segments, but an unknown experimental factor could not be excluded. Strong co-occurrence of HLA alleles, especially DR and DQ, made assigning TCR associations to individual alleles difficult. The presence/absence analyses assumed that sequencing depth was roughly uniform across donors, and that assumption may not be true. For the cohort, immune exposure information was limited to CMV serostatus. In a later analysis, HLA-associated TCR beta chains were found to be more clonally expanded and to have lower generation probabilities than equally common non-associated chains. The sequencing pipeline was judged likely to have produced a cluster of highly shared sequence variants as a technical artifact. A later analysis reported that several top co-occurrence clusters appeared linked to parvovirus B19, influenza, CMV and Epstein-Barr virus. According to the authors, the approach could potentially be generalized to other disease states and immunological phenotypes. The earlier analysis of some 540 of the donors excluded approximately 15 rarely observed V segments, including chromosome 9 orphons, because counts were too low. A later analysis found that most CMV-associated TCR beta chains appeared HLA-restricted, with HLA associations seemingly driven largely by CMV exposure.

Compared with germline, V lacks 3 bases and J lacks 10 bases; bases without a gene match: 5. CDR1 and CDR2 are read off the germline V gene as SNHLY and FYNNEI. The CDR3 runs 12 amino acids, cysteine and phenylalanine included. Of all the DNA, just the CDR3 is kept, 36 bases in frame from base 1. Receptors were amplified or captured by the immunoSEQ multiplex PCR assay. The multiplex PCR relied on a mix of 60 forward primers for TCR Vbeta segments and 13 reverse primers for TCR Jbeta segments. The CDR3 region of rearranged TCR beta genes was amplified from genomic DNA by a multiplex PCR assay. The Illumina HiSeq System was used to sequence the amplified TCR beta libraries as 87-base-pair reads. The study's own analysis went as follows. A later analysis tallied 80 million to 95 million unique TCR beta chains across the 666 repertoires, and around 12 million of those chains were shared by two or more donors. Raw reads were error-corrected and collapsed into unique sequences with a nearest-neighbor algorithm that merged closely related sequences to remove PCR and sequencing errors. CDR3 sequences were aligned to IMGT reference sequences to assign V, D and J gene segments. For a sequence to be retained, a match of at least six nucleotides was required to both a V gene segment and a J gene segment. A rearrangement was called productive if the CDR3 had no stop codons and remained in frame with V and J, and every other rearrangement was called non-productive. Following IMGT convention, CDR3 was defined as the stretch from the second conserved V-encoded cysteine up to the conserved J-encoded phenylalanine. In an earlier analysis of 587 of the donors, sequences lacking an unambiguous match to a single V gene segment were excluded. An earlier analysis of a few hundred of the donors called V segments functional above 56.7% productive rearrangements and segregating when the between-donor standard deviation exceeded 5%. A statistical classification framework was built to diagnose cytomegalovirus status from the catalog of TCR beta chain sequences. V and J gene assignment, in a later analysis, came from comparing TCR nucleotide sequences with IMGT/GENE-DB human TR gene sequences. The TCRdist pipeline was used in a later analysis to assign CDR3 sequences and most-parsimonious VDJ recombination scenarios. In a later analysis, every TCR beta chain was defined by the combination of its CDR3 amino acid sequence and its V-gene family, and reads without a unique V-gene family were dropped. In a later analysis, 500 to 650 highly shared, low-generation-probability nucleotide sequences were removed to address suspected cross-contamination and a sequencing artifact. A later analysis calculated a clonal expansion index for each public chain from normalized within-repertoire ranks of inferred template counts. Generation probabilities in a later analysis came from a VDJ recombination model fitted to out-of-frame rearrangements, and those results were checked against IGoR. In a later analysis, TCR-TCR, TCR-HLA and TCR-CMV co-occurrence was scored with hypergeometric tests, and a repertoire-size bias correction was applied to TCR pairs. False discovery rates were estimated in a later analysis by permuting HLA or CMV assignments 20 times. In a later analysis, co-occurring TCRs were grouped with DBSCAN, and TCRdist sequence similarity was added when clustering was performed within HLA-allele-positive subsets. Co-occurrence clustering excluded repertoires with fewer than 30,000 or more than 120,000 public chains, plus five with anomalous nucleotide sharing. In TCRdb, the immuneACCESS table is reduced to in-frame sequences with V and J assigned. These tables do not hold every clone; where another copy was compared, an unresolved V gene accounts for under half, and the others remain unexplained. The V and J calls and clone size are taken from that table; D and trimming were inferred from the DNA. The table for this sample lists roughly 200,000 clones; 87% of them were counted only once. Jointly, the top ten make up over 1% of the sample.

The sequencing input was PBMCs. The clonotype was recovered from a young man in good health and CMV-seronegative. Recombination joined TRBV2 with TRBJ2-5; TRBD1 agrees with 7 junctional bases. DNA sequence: TGTGCCAGCAGTGACCTAGACAGGGACCAGTACTTC. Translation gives CASSDLDRDQYF.